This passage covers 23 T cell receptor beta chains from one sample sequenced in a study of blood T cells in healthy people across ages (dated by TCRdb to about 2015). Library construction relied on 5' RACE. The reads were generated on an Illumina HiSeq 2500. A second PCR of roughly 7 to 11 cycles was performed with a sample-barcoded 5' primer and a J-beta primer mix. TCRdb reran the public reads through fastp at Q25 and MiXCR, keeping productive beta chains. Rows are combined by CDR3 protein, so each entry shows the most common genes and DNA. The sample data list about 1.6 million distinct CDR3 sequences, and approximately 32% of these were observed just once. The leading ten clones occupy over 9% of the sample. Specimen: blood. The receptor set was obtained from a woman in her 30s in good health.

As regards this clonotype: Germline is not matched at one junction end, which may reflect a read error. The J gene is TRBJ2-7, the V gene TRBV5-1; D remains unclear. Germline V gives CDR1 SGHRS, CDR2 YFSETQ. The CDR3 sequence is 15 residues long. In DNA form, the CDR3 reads TGCGCCAGCAGCTTTCTGCCGGACGATACTTACGAGCATTACTTC. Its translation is CASSFLPDDTYEHYF.

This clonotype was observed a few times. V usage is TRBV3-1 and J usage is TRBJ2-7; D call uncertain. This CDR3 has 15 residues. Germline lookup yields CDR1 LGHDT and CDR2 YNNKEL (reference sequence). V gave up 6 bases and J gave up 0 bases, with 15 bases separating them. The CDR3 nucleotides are TGTGCCAGCAGTGGATTGACGGAGAGCTCCTACGAGCAGTACTTC. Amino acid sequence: CASSGLTESSYEQYF.

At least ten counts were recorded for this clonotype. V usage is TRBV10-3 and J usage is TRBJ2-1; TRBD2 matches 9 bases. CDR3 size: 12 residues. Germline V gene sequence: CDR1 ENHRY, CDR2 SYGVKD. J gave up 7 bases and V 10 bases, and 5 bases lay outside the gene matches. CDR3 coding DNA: TGTGCCACCACTGCGGGGGGGAATGAGCAGTTCTTC. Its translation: CATTAGGNEQFF.

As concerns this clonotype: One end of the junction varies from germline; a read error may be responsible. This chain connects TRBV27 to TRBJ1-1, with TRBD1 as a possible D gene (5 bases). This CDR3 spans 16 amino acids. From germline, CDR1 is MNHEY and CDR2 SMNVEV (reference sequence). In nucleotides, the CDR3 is TGTGTCAGCAGCGCCAACGGTGGGGCAGGCGGGACTGAAGCTTTCTTT. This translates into CVSSANGGAGGTEAFF.

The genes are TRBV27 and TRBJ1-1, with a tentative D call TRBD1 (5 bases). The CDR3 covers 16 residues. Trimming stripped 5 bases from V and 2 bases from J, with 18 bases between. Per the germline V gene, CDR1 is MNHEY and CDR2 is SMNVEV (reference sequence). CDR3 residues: CASSETTGTVNTEAFF. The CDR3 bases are TGTGCCAGCAGTGAAACAACCGGGACGGTAAACACTGAAGCTTTCTTT.

CDR3 region: CAIRQGPANEKLFF. The DNA for the CDR3 is TGTGCCATCAGACAGGGACCCGCTAATGAAAAACTGTTTTTT. The V gene is TRBV10-3, the J gene TRBJ1-4, with TRBD1 as a possible D gene (6 bases). The length of the CDR3 is 14 residues. Germline V gene lookup returns CDR1 ENHRY and CDR2 SYGVKD. The V and J ends lost 6 bases and 3 bases respectively, with 11 bases between them.

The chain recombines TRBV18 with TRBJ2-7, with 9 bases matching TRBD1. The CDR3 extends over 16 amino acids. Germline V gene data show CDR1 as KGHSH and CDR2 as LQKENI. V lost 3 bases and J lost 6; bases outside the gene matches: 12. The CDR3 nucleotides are TGTGCCAGCTCACCGCGCTTCCTTGACAGGGGGATCGAGCAGTACTTC. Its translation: CASSPRFLDRGIEQYF. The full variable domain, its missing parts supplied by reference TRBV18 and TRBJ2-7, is NAGVMQNPRHLVRRRGQEARLRCSPMKGHSHVYWYRQLPEEGLKFMVYLQKENIIDESGMPKERFSAEFPKEGPSILRIQQVVRGDSAAYFCASSPRFLDRGIEQYFGPGTRLTVT.

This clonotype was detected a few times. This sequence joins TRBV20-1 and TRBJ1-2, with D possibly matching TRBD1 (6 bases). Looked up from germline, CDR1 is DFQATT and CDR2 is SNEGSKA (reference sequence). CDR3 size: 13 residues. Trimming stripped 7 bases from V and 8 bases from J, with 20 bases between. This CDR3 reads CSEGSPGAYGYTF. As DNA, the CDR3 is TGCAGTGAGGGGTCCCCAGGGGCCTACGGCTACACCTTC.

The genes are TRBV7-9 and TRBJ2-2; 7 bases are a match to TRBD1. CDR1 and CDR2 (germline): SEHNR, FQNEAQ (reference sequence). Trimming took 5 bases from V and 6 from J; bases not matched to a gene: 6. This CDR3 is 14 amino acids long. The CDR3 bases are TGTGCCAGCAGCACCGGGACAGACGCCGGGGAGCTGTTTTTT. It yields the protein CASSTGTDAGELFF.

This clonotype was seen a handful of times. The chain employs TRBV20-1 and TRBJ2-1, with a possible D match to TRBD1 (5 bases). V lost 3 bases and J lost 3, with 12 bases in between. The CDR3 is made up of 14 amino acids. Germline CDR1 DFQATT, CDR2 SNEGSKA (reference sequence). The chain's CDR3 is CSARGRVIYNEQFF. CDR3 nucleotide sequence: TGCAGTGCTAGGGGCAGGGTCATCTACAATGAGCAGTTCTTC.

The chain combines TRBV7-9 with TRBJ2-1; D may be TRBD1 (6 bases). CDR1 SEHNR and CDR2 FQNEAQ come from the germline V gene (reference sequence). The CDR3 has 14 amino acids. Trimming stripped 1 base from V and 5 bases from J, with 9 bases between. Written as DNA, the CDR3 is TGTGCCAGCAGCTTAGATGCAGGGGACAATGAGCAGTTCTTC. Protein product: CASSLDAGDNEQFF.

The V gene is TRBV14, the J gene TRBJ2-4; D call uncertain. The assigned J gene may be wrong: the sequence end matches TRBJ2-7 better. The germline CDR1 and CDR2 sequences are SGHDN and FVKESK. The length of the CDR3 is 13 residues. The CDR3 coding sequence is TGTGCCAGCAGCCAGCTGACGACGGACGAGCAGTACTTC. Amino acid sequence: CASSQLTTDEQYF.

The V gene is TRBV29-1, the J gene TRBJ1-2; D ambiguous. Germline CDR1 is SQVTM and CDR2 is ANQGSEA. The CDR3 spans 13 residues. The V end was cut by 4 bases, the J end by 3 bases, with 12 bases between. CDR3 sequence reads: CSVGLGTDYGYTF. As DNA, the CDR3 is TGCAGCGTTGGTCTGGGAACTGACTATGGCTACACCTTC.

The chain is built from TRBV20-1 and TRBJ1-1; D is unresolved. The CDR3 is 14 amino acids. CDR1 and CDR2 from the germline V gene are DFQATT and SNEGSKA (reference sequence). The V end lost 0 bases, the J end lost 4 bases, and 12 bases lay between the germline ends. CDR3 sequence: CSARDMGGPTEAFF. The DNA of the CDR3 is TGCAGTGCTAGAGATATGGGAGGGCCCACTGAAGCTTTCTTT.

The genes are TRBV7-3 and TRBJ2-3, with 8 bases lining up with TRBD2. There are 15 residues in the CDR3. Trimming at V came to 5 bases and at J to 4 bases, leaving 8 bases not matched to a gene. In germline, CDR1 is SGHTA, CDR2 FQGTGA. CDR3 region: CASSPGTRASDTQYF. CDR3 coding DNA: TGTGCCAGCAGCCCCGGGACTAGGGCGTCAGATACGCAGTATTTT.

The CDR3 sequence: CAWGGGTKNIQYF. The DNA for the CDR3 is TGTGCCTGGGGAGGAGGGACCAAAAACATTCAGTACTTC. This sequence joins TRBV30 and TRBJ2-4; TRBD2 might be the D (6 bases). Germline CDR1 GTSNPN, CDR2 SVGIG (reference sequence). Trimming took 5 bases from V and 2 from J, leaving 10 bases between them. CDR3 length: 13 amino acids.

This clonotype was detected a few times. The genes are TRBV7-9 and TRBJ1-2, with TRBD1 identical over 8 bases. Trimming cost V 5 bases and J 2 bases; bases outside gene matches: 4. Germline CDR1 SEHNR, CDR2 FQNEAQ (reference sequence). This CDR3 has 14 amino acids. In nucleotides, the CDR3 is TGTGCCAGCAGCGAACGGACAGGGAACTATGGCTACACCTTC. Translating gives CASSERTGNYGYTF. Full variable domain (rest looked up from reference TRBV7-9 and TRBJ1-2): DTGVSQNPRHKITKRGQNVTFRCDPISEHNRLYWYRQTLGQGPEFLTYFQNEAQLEKSRLLSDRFSAERPKGSFSTLEIQRTEQGDSAMYLCASSERTGNYGYTFGSGTRLTVV.

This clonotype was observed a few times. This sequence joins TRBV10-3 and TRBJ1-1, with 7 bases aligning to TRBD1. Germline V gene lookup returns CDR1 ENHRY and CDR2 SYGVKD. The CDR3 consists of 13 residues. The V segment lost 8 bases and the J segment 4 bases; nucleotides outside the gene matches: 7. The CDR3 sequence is CAILVQGSTEAFF. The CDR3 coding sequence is TGTGCCATCCTCGTACAGGGGAGCACTGAAGCTTTCTTT.

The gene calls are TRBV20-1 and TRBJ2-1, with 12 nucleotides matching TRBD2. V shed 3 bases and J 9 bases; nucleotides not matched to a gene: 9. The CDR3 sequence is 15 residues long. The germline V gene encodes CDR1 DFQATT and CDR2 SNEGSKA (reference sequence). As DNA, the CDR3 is TGCAGTGCTAGGGCTAGCGGGAGGGCCTATCGTGAGCAGTTCTTC. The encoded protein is CSARASGRAYREQFF.

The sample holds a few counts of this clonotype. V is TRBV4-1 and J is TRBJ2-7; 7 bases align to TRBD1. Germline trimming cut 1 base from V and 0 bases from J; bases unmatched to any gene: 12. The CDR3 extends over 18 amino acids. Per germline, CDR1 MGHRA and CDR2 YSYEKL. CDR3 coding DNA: TGCGCCAGCAGCCAAGCTGGCACAGGGGCCCTAAGCTCCTACGAGCAGTACTTC. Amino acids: CASSQAGTGALSSYEQYF.

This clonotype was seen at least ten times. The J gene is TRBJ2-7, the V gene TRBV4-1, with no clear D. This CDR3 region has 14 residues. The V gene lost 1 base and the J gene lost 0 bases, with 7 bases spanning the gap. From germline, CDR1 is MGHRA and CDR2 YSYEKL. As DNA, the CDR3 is TGCGCCAGCAGCCAAGTTCGAGGCTCCTACGAGCAGTACTTC. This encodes CASSQVRGSYEQYF.

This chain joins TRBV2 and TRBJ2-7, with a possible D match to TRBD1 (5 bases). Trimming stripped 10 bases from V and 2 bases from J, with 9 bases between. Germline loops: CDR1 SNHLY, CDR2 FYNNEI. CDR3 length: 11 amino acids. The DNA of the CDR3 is TGTGCCAAACAGGAAGCCTACGAGCAGTACTTC. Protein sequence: CAKQEAYEQYF. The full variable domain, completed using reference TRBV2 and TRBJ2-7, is EPEVTQTPSHQVTQMGQEVILRCVPISNHLYFYWYRQILGQKVEFLVSFYNNEISEKSEIFDDQFSVERPDGSNFTLKIRSTKLEDSAMYFCAKQEAYEQYFGPGTRLTVT.

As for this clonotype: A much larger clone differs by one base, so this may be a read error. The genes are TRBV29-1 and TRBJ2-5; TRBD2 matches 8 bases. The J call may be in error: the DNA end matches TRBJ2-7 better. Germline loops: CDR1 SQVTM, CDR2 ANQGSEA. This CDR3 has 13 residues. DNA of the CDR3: TGCAGCGTATGTCGGGGACTAGTTAGCGAGCAGTACTTC. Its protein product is CSVCRGLVSEQYF.